A single sample is the source of the 12 T cell receptor beta chains below, sequenced in a study of blood T cell repertoires in COVID-19. TCRdb keeps only in-frame clones here, not all; method: immunoSEQ multiplex PCR. The sample records around 250,000 clones, about 90% being singletons. Material for sequencing was PBMCs or T cells enriched from blood (not recorded which). The receptor set was obtained from a human donor in a cohort exposed to, infected with or recovered from COVID-19 (not recorded which). The donor label of this sample is uncertain.

V is TRBV7-9 and J is TRBJ2-5; D may be TRBD1 (6 bases). CDR1 SEHNR and CDR2 FQNEAQ come from the germline V gene (reference sequence). The CDR3 has 15 amino acids. Trimming stripped 5 bases from V and 0 bases from J, with 13 bases between. CDR3 coding DNA: TGTGCCAGCAGCGCAGGGGCCCAGTACCAAGAGACCCAGTACTTC. This encodes CASSAGAQYQETQYF.

This clone appeared once. This chain links TRBV30 with TRBJ1-1; 7 nucleotides line up with TRBD1. The CDR3 has 12 residues. V lost 8 bases, J lost 5 bases, and 8 bases stayed unmatched. The germline CDR1 and CDR2 sequences are GTSNPN and SVGIG (reference sequence). Here the CDR3 DNA reads TGTGCCGGCGACAGGGTTTGGACTGAAGCTTTCTTT. Amino acids: CAGDRVWTEAFF.

The CDR3 reads CASSLAPGSGQPQHF. For the CDR3, the DNA is TGTGCCAGCAGCTTGGCCCCGGGATCGGGGCAGCCCCAGCATTTT. The chain combines TRBV5-8 with TRBJ1-5; D unresolved. Germline CDR1 SGHTS, CDR2 YDEGEE. The CDR3 spans 15 residues. Between the trimmed V and J ends, which lost 0 bases and 7 bases, there was a span of 14 bases.

The V call is TRBV11-2, the J call TRBJ1-4; 7 bases are shared with TRBD1. With V trimmed by 5 bases and J by 4 bases, 7 bases remained unmatched. Germline assignment: CDR1 SGHAT and CDR2 FQNNGV. There are 15 residues in the CDR3. The CDR3 region is CASSPTGQFNEKLFF. CDR3 bases: TGTGCCAGCAGCCCGACGGGACAGTTTAATGAAAAACTGTTTTTT.

This chain joins TRBV5-1 and TRBJ1-4; 8 positions agree with TRBD1. V gave up 4 bases and J gave up 10 bases; unmatched junction bases: 9. This CDR3 has 14 residues. Per germline, CDR1 SGHRS and CDR2 YFSETQ. This CDR3 reads CASSHPGGKGKLFF. Written as DNA, the CDR3 is TGCGCCAGCAGCCATCCAGGGGGCAAAGGAAAACTGTTTTTT.

The rearrangement links TRBV3-1 (or the pseudogene TRBV3-2) to TRBJ2-5; 9 positions agree with TRBD2. CDR3 length: 14 amino acids. J gave up 4 bases and V 4 bases, and 4 bases lay outside the gene matches. Germline assignment: CDR1 LGHDT and CDR2 YNNKEL (reference sequence). CDR3 protein: CASSLSGGRETQYF. DNA for the CDR3: TGTGCCAGCAGCCTTAGCGGGGGCCGAGAGACCCAGTACTTC.

V gene TRBV5-1 combines with J gene TRBJ2-2; 8 bases align to TRBD2. The germline V gene encodes CDR1 SGHRS and CDR2 YFSETQ. The CDR3 runs to 16 residues. Trimming cost V 0 bases and J 3 bases; bases outside gene matches: 4. The CDR3 is CASSLVPAGDTGELFF. CDR3 sequence (DNA): TGCGCCAGCAGCTTGGTTCCAGCGGGGGACACCGGGGAGCTGTTTTTT.

V is TRBV7-8 and J is TRBJ2-1, with D perhaps TRBD1 (7 bases). This CDR3 spans 15 amino acids. Germline V CDR1 and CDR2: SGHVS, FQNEAQ. With 5 bases removed from V and 4 bases from J, the gap between germline ends came to 15 bases. The CDR3 region is CASSPRRGTYNEQFF. The CDR3 coding sequence is TGTGCCAGCAGCCCTCGCAGGGGGACTTACAATGAGCAGTTCTTC. The full variable domain, completed using reference TRBV7-8 and TRBJ2-1, is GAGVSQSPRYKVAKRGQDVALRCDPISGHVSLFWYQQALGQGPEFLTYFQNEAQLDKSGLPSDRFFAERPEGSVSTLKIQRTQQEDSAVYLCASSPRRGTYNEQFFGPGTRLTVL.

In nucleotides, the CDR3 is TGTGCCAGCAGAAGGGAGGTTAGGAGCTACACCTTC. Protein: CASRREVRSYTF. The chain is built from TRBV21-1 and TRBJ1-2. TRBV21-1 is a listed pseudogene. This CDR3 contains 12 residues.

V is TRBV4-3 and J is TRBJ2-5, with TRBD1 as a possible D gene (5 bases). Germline CDR1 is LGHNA and CDR2 is YSLEER. The length of the CDR3 is 14 residues. Trimming took off 1 base at V and 4 bases at J, with 10 bases between the two ends. The CDR3 DNA reads as TGCGCCAGCAGCCAAGGGCAGGGCGGAGAGACCCAGTACTTC. The encoded protein is CASSQGQGGETQYF.

V is TRBV30 and J is TRBJ2-2, with D possibly being TRBD1 (6 bases). Trimming removed 3 bases from V and 3 bases from J, with 14 bases in between. The CDR3 sequence is 15 residues long. Per germline, CDR1 GTSNPN and CDR2 SVGIG (reference sequence). This CDR3 is CAWRLKAGDTGELFF. CDR3 nucleotide sequence: TGTGCCTGGAGATTGAAGGCAGGGGACACCGGGGAGCTGTTTTTT.

This chain joins TRBV5-1 and TRBJ2-5, with TRBD2 identical over 11 bases. The CDR3 spans 18 residues. Germline CDR1 is SGHRS and CDR2 is YFSETQ. Trimming removed 0 bases from V and 1 base from J; junction bases left unmatched: 8. The CDR3 region has the DNA TGCGCCAGCAGCTTGGCTGCTTCCGGGACTAGCGGCCAAGAGACCCAGTACTTC. Its protein product is CASSLAASGTSGQETQYF. The complete variable domain, with remaining parts taken from reference TRBV5-1 and TRBJ2-5, reads KAGVTQTPRYLIKTRGQQVTLSCSPISGHRSVSWYQQTPGQGLQFLFEYFSETQRNKGNFPGRFSGRQFSNSRSEMNVSTLELGDSALYLCASSLAASGTSGQETQYFGPGTRLLVL.